These T cell receptor beta chains were read from a single sample in a study of graft-versus-host responses after intestinal transplantation. Sequenced by immunoSEQ multiplex PCR; TCRdb stores in-frame clones only, minus some. The data show tens of thousands of clones, with less than 95% seen just once and approximately 1.2% held by the top ten. These receptors have no identified antigens. Sequencing used unstimulated CD8+ T cells sorted from spleen or lymph node cells, obtained before intestinal transplant. The receptors stem from a human donor who received an intestinal transplant. CDR3s leave out the opening cysteine and the closing phenylalanine or tryptophan.

TRBV7-2,ASGRDTSTDTQY
TRBV4-1,ASSPWTSGEALDTQY
TRBV2,GLAGGPVDTQY
TRBV9,ASSVGETGGTEAF
TRBV7-9,ASSSRLSPLEQY
TRBV27,ASSFVGSGTEAF
TRBV4-2,ASSQEVGTEAF
TRBV6-6,ASSYSQEQY
TRBV27,ASSWAGDGETQY
TRBV5-1,ASRSSGKETQY
TRBV13,ASSLADRGEETQY
TRBV6-6,ASTNLAGGPFHEQF
TRBV2,ASWTGETDTEAF
TRBV4-2,ASSQDQGRSPLH
TRBV5-1,ASSPRGAPQETQY
TRBV4-1,ASSQVGGTEQY
TRBV11-2,ASSSPPGGEAF
TRBV27,ASSWGEFNEQY
TRBV27,ASSVGLAGDEQF
TRBV5-6,ASSLRQGHPINYNEQF
TRBV12-2,ASRLPEQY
TRBV5-1,ASSLRQAGVAEAF
TRBV9,ASSVGLAGVEQY
TRBV6-1,ATEGAGPWETQY
TRBV4-2,ASSQVARSPGSNPRGYT
TRBV9,ASSPGDYGDTQY
TRBV7-9,ASSVGLQQETQY
TRBV6-5,ASSYSNRAWGNTIY
TRBV9,ASSPSGDTEKLF
TRBV29-1,SVTGGVATEAF
TRBV6-6,ASSYGAQAYYGYT
TRBV19,ASRDRDDMNTEAF